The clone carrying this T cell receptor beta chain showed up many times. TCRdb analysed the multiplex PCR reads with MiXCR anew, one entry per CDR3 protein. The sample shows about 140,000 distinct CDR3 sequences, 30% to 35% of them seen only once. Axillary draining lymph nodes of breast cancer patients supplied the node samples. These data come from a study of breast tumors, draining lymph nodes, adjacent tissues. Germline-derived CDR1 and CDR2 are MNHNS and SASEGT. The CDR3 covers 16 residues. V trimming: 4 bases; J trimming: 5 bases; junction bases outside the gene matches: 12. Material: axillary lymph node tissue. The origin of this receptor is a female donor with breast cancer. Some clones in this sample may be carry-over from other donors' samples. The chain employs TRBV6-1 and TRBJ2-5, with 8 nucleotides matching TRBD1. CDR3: CASSARTGISEETQYF. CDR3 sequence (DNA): TGTGCCAGCAGTGCGAGGACAGGGATATCAGAGGAGACCCAGTACTTC.